The present T cell receptor (beta chain) was sequenced within a study of blood T cell repertoires in COVID-19 (dated by TCRdb to 2020 to 2022). Concerning the study at large: Collaborator samples came from the United States, Italy and Spain and covered acute and convalescent phases of COVID-19. Where available, HLA class I and class II types were taken from metadata supplied by the sample provider and were not determined by assay-based typing. The prospective study material was composed of cDNA or gDNA derived from T cells, B-cell-depleted T cells, or PBMCs. The repertoires were released in a freely available public database meant as a resource for research on the immune response to SARS-CoV-2. Deeply sampled blood TCRbeta repertoires from subjects exposed to, actively infected with, or recovered from COVID-19 were included in the dataset. The sample metadata nearly always contained a de-identified subject ID, COVID-19 status, age in years and sex. Samples came from the ongoing ImmuneRACE study (first 160 participants) plus 1,254 subjects from 6 global collaborators.

The immunoSEQ Assay, a bias-controlled multiplex PCR, was used to amplify TCRbeta CDR3 regions from genomic DNA. The source study handled its data this way. Nucleated cell counts per sample were estimated from amplification of reference gene primers within the assay. To quantify the absolute abundance of each unique TCRbeta CDR3 rearrangement, sequence reads were collapsed and filtered. Productive Simpson clonality was computed per sample as the square root of Simpson's diversity index over productive rearrangements. Drawn from immuneACCESS, this table holds only the in-frame rearrangements with V and J called that TCRdb kept. Clones are partly lost; checked studies trace under half to an unresolved V gene and leave the rest unexplained. The V and J calls and clone size were taken over from that table, and D and trimming were inferred from the DNA. The sample table records 320,000 or so clones; around 90% of these occur just once. The top ten clonotypes cover 4.5% to 6.5% of the sample.

A word on this clone: The antigen this receptor binds is unknown. Base-call qualities are not available, and no considerably larger clone is one nucleotide away.

What the research found in general, with its limitations: The quantity of clinical and demographic metadata differed by source and by participant and was supplied without curation.

Participants in the prospective study were enrolled through a virtual design, were aged about 18 to 100 years, and lived in approximately 25 United States geographic areas. In the prospective study, participants were assigned to cohorts based on the clinical history participants reported in a screening survey and a study questionnaire. ImmuneRACE Cohort 3 recovered participants were defined by two consecutive negative NP/OP PCR tests, healthcare professional clearance, or symptom resolution. In the prospective study, mobile phlebotomists collected whole blood, serum and a nasopharyngeal or oropharyngeal swab from each participant. Participants in the prospective study had the option to provide additional blood draws and questionnaires over an approximately 2-month period. Prospective study blood samples were shipped either frozen or at room temperature before DNA extraction. Sample: PBMCs or T cells enriched from blood (not recorded which). This clonotype originated in a man aged 60 to 69 who had recovered from COVID-19.

The CDR3 is CATSASGQGIGYTF. The nucleotide sequence reads as follows: TGTGCCACCAGTGCATCCGGACAGGGGATTGGCTACACCTTC. This chain joins TRBV24-1 to TRBJ1-2, and TRBD1 matches 9 of the central bases. Including cysteine and phenylalanine, the CDR3 has 14 amino acids. The retained sequence is limited to the CDR3, 42 bases, with the frame set at the first base. V is pruned by 5 bases and J by 7 bases, leaving 7 bases of the junction without a gene match. The CDR1 and CDR2 encoded by the germline V gene are KGHDR and SFDVKD.